This paragraph covers one T cell receptor beta chain sequence. Its antigen target is currently unknown. The sample holds no much larger clone one base away, and base qualities are not on file. The record originates from a study of cytomegalovirus exposure and HLA in healthy donors (dated by TCRdb to about 2017). As for the study more broadly: According to an earlier analysis of around 600 of the donors, about 179 million T cells yielded 117 million unique TCR beta sequences and more than 250 Gb of sequence data. An early release that covered about 600 HLA-typed donors contained about 300 gigabases of sequencing data and 75 million to 100 million unique TCR sequences. Among the roughly 370 genotyped donors, roughly 80% belonged to the genetic ancestry cluster associated with self-reported Caucasian donors. The study aimed to test whether signatures of past pathogen exposure could be identified by cataloging public T cell receptors. Using immunosequencing, the study profiled T cell repertoires from about 620 subjects and related those repertoires to cytomegalovirus serostatus. A separate validation cohort of about 110 different subjects was used in addition to the 666-subject first cohort. The study combined high-throughput TCR immunosequencing, statistical association of individual TCRs with disease status, and machine learning to predict cytomegalovirus infection status. To study patterns of TCR occurrence, a later analysis re-analyzed previously published TCR beta repertoires from 666 donors and added high-resolution HLA genotyping. Rather than using new phenotypic data, the later analysis identified candidate immune exposures from TCR beta sequences and from how often those sequences occurred across donors. In an earlier analysis of roughly 580 of the donors, high-throughput TCR beta sequencing was used to judge whether each TCR beta V gene segment behaved as functional or pseudogenic. Alongside the repertoire data, information on donor age, sex, ethnicity and CMV serostatus was compiled. A later genetic analysis used genome-wide SNP genotypes for 398 of the 666 donors, treating that subset as a discovery cohort. All discovery cohort repertoires had been generated using a single sequencing platform. Both class I and class II loci were covered by HLA typing, at four-digit resolution. Typing coverage varied by locus: roughly 620-630 donors for A, B, C, DRB1 and DQB1; roughly 500 for DQA1; 600 to 610 for DPA1; roughly 450 for DPB1. Roughly five DR-DQ haplotypes were handled as single units for association and clustering, since linkage in the cohort was strong. On average, 235,054 unique TCR beta nucleotide sequences were sequenced per donor among roughly 430 genotyped donors of the cohort, with around 19% of those sequences being non-productive.

Study-wide conclusions, independent of this receptor: Because some donors lacked HLA typing at each locus, the association tests relied only on the typed subset. In a later analysis, several top co-occurrence clusters were reported to appear linked to parvovirus B19, influenza, CMV and Epstein-Barr virus. A further reported finding was that TCR beta sequences accurately predicted the HLA-A and HLA-B alleles for most subjects in the first cohort. A later analysis associated 17,000 or so TCR beta sequences with specific HLA alleles at a false discovery rate of 0.05. When HLA alleles, especially DR and DQ, strongly co-occurred, TCR associations were difficult to assign to individual alleles. The 87-base-pair reads could not distinguish some IMGT-functional V segments, including TRBV6-2 and TRBV6-3, so those segments were excluded. The study listed 150 to 200 TCR beta chains as associated with cytomegalovirus. Most TCR sequences were seen in very few donors, while some public TCRs were found in many individuals. A later analysis found that HLA-associated TCR beta chains were more clonally expanded and had lower generation probabilities than equally common non-associated chains. This cohort had only TCR beta chains sequenced, and the lack of alpha or paired-chain data limited which features could be detected. The earlier analysis of approximately 590 of the donors excluded 15 to 20 rarely observed V segments, including chromosome 9 orphons, because counts were too low. A cluster of highly shared sequence variants was judged likely to represent a technical artifact of the sequencing pipeline. Compared with the approximately 720-donor mean, donors in an Asian-associated ancestry cluster had fewer N-insertions in productive TCRs, according to a later genetic analysis. The presence/absence analyses assumed that sequencing depth was roughly uniform across donors, and that assumption may not be true. In both the original and validation cohorts, the classifier was reported to diagnose cytomegalovirus status with high specificity and sensitivity. Correlated functional status among segregating V segments might reflect linkage disequilibrium, but an unknown experimental factor could not be ruled out. According to a later analysis, TCR association rates differed among HLA loci, with DRB1 alleles showing the most associated TCRs and HLA-C alleles showing the fewest. In vitro tests confirmed that three of the cytomegalovirus-associated TCR beta chains recognize cytomegalovirus antigens. An earlier analysis of approximately 530 of the donors showed that most TCR beta V segments appeared in productive rearrangements either about 90% or about 30% of the time, which broadly matched IMGT annotations. In a later genetic analysis, a missense DCLRE1C variant was associated with V-gene and J-gene trimming of TCR beta chains, and the association was replicated in an independent cohort. In a later analysis, most CMV-associated TCR beta chains were found to appear HLA-restricted, with HLA associations seemingly driven largely by CMV exposure. The only immune exposure information available for the cohort was CMV serostatus. It was suggested by the authors that the approach could potentially be generalized to other disease states and immunological phenotypes.

Taken from the germline V gene, the CDR1 and CDR2 loops are SGHVS and FQNEAQ. Germline trimming: 1 base from V, 3 bases from J; junction bases outside gene matches: 4. Reading from cysteine to phenylalanine, the CDR3 counts 15 amino acids. This entry keeps only the CDR3 DNA: 45 bases, framed from base 1. In total, about 650 healthy bone marrow donors made up the cohort. Cohort members were all nominally healthy when sampled, although unrecorded immune exposures were likely present. The donor tested CMV seronegative, placing the donor among the roughly 350 seronegative members of the cohort. Every donor gave a peripheral blood sample, and the peripheral blood mononuclear cells from that sample were used for TCR beta sequencing. Genomic DNA was extracted from the blood cell samples with the Qiagen DNeasy Blood Extraction Kit. Receptors were amplified or captured by the immunoSEQ multiplex PCR assay. A mixture of 60 forward primers for TCR Vbeta segments and 13 reverse primers for TCR Jbeta segments was used in the multiplex PCR. Amplification of the CDR3 region of rearranged TCR beta genes was performed with a multiplex PCR assay on genomic DNA. Amplified TCR beta libraries were sequenced as 87-base-pair reads on the Illumina HiSeq System. The original methods were these. A later analysis counted approximately 84 million unique TCR beta chains across the 600 to 850 repertoires, and some 11 million of these chains were shared by at least two donors. To remove PCR and sequencing errors, raw reads were error-corrected and collapsed into unique sequences using a nearest-neighbor algorithm that merged closely related sequences. CDR3 sequences were aligned to IMGT reference sequences to assign V, D and J gene segments. For a sequence to be retained, a match of at least six nucleotides to both a V gene segment and a J gene segment was required. Rearrangements were classified as productive when the CDR3 lacked stop codons and remained in frame with V and J, and all other rearrangements were classified as non-productive. Following IMGT convention, CDR3 was defined as the stretch from the second conserved V-encoded cysteine to the conserved J-encoded phenylalanine. The earlier analysis of around 640 of the donors excluded sequences that lacked an unambiguous match to a single V gene segment. An earlier analysis of about 590 of the donors classified V segments as functional when productive rearrangements were above 56.7% and as segregating when the standard deviation between donors was above 5%. A statistical classification framework was developed to diagnose cytomegalovirus status using the catalog of TCR beta chain sequences. In a later analysis, TCR nucleotide sequences were compared against IMGT/GENE-DB human TR gene sequences so that V and J genes could be assigned. In a later analysis, CDR3 sequences and most-parsimonious VDJ recombination scenarios were assigned using the TCRdist pipeline. In a later analysis, each TCR beta chain was defined by its CDR3 amino acid sequence together with its V-gene family, and reads without a unique V-gene family were excluded. To address suspected cross-contamination and a sequencing artifact, a later analysis removed around 590 highly shared, low-generation-probability nucleotide sequences. For each public chain, a later analysis derived a clonal expansion index from normalized ranks of inferred template counts within each repertoire. In a later analysis, generation probabilities were computed with a VDJ recombination model fitted to out-of-frame rearrangements, and the resulting probabilities were checked against IGoR. In a later analysis, hypergeometric tests were used to score TCR-TCR, TCR-HLA and TCR-CMV co-occurrence, with a repertoire-size bias correction applied to TCR pairs. In a later analysis, false discovery rates were estimated by permuting HLA or CMV assignments 20 times. In a later analysis, co-occurring TCRs were grouped with DBSCAN, and TCRdist sequence similarity was added when clustering was performed within HLA-allele-positive subsets. Repertoires with fewer than 30,000 or more than 120,000 public chains, plus five repertoires with anomalous nucleotide sharing, were excluded from co-occurrence clustering. Imported from immuneACCESS, the table was reduced by TCRdb to in-frame sequences with V and J called. These copies leave out some clones; in studies compared against another copy, an unresolved V gene accounts for under half, and the cause of the remainder is not known. V and J calls and clone size come straight from that table; D and trimming were deduced from the DNA. The sample profile shows tens of thousands of clones; 77% of them were found once. About 3.8% of the sample is in the top ten clones.

This TCR came from a man between 25 and 39 years old in good health and CMV-seronegative. This receptor chain uses TRBV7-8 and TRBJ1-2; 8 nucleotides in the junction match TRBD1. Sample: PBMCs. The bases read TGTGCCAGCAGCTTAGGGACAGGGACTTACTATGGCTACACCTTC. This is translated as CASSLGTGTYYGYTF.